Listed below are T cell receptor beta chains from one sample, sequenced in a study of blood T cell repertoires in COVID-19. Data came from immunoSEQ multiplex PCR; TCRdb stores just in-frame clones and leaves some out. This table holds around 15,000 clones, around 88% found once. Input material: peripheral blood. The receptors shown here come from a human donor in a cohort sampled during active COVID-19. CDR3s include the opening cysteine and the closing phenylalanine or tryptophan. D genes are given only for firm matches. Expanded clones get a size class; other rows say once, few or many, or leave the size out.

d_call,clone_size,j_call,v_call,cdr3_aa,cdr3_nt
NA,NA,TRBJ2-2,TRBV5-4,CASSLAGQRSTGELFF,TGTGCCAGCAGCTTGGCTGGGCAGAGAAGCACCGGGGAGCTGTTTTTT
TRBD2,NA,TRBJ2-1,TRBV13,CASRSSGGYNEQFF,TGTGCCAGCAGGTCTAGCGGGGGATACAATGAGCAGTTCTTC
NA,NA,TRBJ1-2,TRBV27,CASSLQGTLAYGYTF,TGTGCCAGCAGTTTACAGGGAACACTAGCCTATGGCTACACCTTC
NA,NA,TRBJ1-2,TRBV28,CASSSREVDGYTF,TGTGCCAGCAGTAGCAGGGAGGTGGATGGCTACACCTTC
NA,NA,TRBJ1-5,TRBV12-5,CASGRDTDQPQHF,TGTGCTAGTGGCCGGGATACCGATCAGCCCCAGCATTTT
TRBD2,NA,TRBJ2-3,TRBV7-2,CASSLRGTRGGPGDTQYF,TGTGCCAGCAGCCTCAGGGGTACGCGGGGGGGCCCGGGAGATACGCAGTATTTT
NA,NA,TRBJ2-5,TRBV25-1,CASSETGRGETQYF,TGTGCCAGCAGTGAAACGGGGAGAGGAGAGACCCAGTACTTC
NA,NA,TRBJ2-7,TRBV2,CASSEAIGSGEQYF,TGTGCCAGCAGTGAAGCTATCGGGTCCGGGGAGCAGTACTTC
TRBD2,NA,TRBJ2-7,TRBV4-2,CASSQETSGGYEQYF,TGTGCCAGCAGCCAAGAAACCAGCGGGGGCTACGAGCAGTACTTC
TRBD1,NA,TRBJ1-4,TRBV4-3,CASSQDLGGAVTNEKLFF,TGCGCCAGCAGCCAAGACCTAGGGGGCGCGGTTACTAATGAAAAACTGTTTTTT
NA,once,TRBJ1-1,TRBV3-1/TRBV3-2,CASSPSPDMNTEAFF,TGTGCCAGCAGCCCCTCCCCGGACATGAACACTGAAGCTTTCTTT
TRBD1,once,TRBJ1-2,TRBV13,CASSLVTGGGYTF,TGTGCCAGCAGCTTAGTGACAGGGGGGGGCTACACCTTC
NA,NA,TRBJ1-2,TRBV12-3/TRBV12-4,CASSQTRDYGYTF,TGTGCCAGCAGCCAAACCAGGGACTATGGCTACACCTTC
NA,few,TRBJ2-2,TRBV9,CASSVSGPGELFF,TGTGCCAGCAGCGTATCTGGGCCCGGGGAGCTGTTTTTT
NA,NA,TRBJ2-7,TRBV7-9,CASSARGARDTYEQYF,TGTGCCAGCAGCGCCCGAGGGGCGCGGGATACCTACGAGCAGTACTTC
NA,few,TRBJ1-1,TRBV28,CASSLSNTEAFF,TGTGCCAGCAGCTTGAGTAACACTGAAGCTTTCTTT
TRBD2,NA,TRBJ2-3,TRBV7-6,CASSLGLAGGGSDTQYF,TGTGCCAGCAGCTTAGGCCTCGCGGGGGGCGGATCAGATACGCAGTATTTT
TRBD2,NA,TRBJ2-2,TRBV29-1,CSVVVLAGGPGGELFF,TGCAGCGTTGTGGTACTAGCGGGGGGGCCCGGCGGGGAGCTGTTTTTT
NA,NA,TRBJ1-5,TRBV2,CASSGGDGGQPQHF,TGTGCCAGCAGTGGGGGGGACGGGGGTCAGCCCCAGCATTTT
NA,NA,TRBJ2-2,TRBV7-7,CASRAGYGAGELFF,TGTGCCAGCAGGGCAGGGTATGGGGCCGGGGAGCTGTTTTTT
TRBD1,NA,TRBJ2-1,TRBV3-1/TRBV3-2,CASSHWTGAVGNNEQFF,TGTGCCAGCAGCCACTGGACAGGGGCGGTGGGGAACAATGAGCAGTTCTTC
TRBD1,NA,TRBJ2-7,TRBV19,CASRDRDLWEQYF,TGTGCCAGCCGGGACAGGGACCTTTGGGAGCAGTACTTC
TRBD1,NA,TRBJ2-1,TRBV3-1/TRBV3-2,CASSHGAGQGVEQFF,TGTGCCAGCAGCCATGGGGCTGGACAGGGGGTTGAGCAGTTCTTC
TRBD2,NA,TRBJ2-7,TRBV18,CASSTSGGSSYEQYF,TGTGCCAGCTCAACTAGCGGGGGGAGCTCCTACGAGCAGTACTTC
TRBD1,once,TRBJ2-2,TRBV6-2/TRBV6-3,CASSALGTVTGELFF,TGTGCCAGCAGTGCCCTGGGGACAGTGACCGGGGAGCTGTTTTTT
TRBD1,medium-sized,TRBJ2-5,TRBV7-9,CASSLETGAHETQYF,TGTGCCAGCAGCTTAGAGACAGGGGCCCACGAGACCCAGTACTTC
NA,large,TRBJ2-3,TRBV9,CASSVEHGENTDTQYF,TGTGCCAGCAGCGTAGAGCACGGGGAGAACACAGATACGCAGTATTTT
NA,NA,TRBJ2-3,TRBV18,CASSPPDYTSTDTQYF,TGTGCCAGCTCACCCCCAGACTATACTAGCACAGATACGCAGTATTTT
NA,NA,TRBJ1-5,TRBV5-5,CASSLVPISLNQPQHF,TGTGCCAGCAGCTTGGTGCCAATTAGTCTCAATCAGCCCCAGCATTTT
TRBD1,NA,TRBJ2-5,TRBV14,CASSLDRGRGETQYF,TGTGCCAGCAGCTTGGACAGGGGTAGGGGGGAGACCCAGTACTTC
TRBD1,NA,TRBJ1-3,TRBV6-5,CASRKGQGFGNTIYF,TGTGCCAGCAGGAAGGGACAGGGATTTGGAAACACCATATATTTT
NA,NA,TRBJ1-1,TRBV10-2,CASSRGLGYTEAFF,TGCGCCAGCAGTAGAGGTCTCGGTTACACTGAAGCTTTCTTT
TRBD1,NA,TRBJ2-7,TRBV19,CASSLRDSTYEQYF,TGTGCCAGTAGTCTCCGGGACAGCACTTACGAGCAGTACTTC
NA,NA,TRBJ1-1,TRBV10-3,CAISGGDTGTKAFF,TGTGCCATCAGTGGTGGGGATACAGGGACTAAAGCTTTCTTT
NA,few,TRBJ2-7,TRBV6-5,CASSNNYEQYF,TGTGCCAGCAGTAACAATTACGAGCAGTACTTC
NA,NA,TRBJ1-3,TRBV2,CASTRMGAQSSSGNTIYF,TGTGCCAGCACGAGGATGGGGGCACAGTCATCATCTGGAAACACCATATATTTT
NA,NA,TRBJ1-1,TRBV6-6,CASSYLQMNTEAFF,TGTGCCAGCAGTTACCTACAGATGAACACTGAAGCTTTCTTT
NA,NA,TRBJ2-3,TRBV1,CTSSQVGAGTDTQYF,NA
NA,NA,TRBJ1-5,TRBV2,CASSDLAKQTPQHF,TGTGCCAGCAGTGATTTGGCAAAACAGACCCCCCAGCATTTT
TRBD2,NA,TRBJ2-3,TRBV3-1/TRBV3-2,CASSRAGGPDTQYF,TGTGCCAGCAGTCGAGCGGGGGGGCCAGATACGCAGTATTTT
NA,NA,TRBJ2-2,TRBV28,CASSSQGANTGELFF,TGTGCCAGCAGTAGCCAAGGGGCGAACACCGGGGAGCTGTTTTTT
TRBD2,NA,TRBJ2-1,TRBV2,CASSETSGGAKFNEQFF,TGTGCCAGCAGTGAGACTAGCGGGGGGGCAAAGTTCAATGAGCAGTTCTTC
NA,NA,TRBJ2-3,TRBV7-2,CASSLIADPSTDTQYF,TGTGCCAGCAGCCTAATAGCGGACCCGAGCACAGATACGCAGTATTTT
NA,once,TRBJ1-4,TRBV28,CASRGGEKLFF,TGTGCCAGCAGGGGGGGAGAAAAACTGTTTTTT
TRBD1,NA,TRBJ2-1,TRBV10-1,CASSRDRGSYNEQFF,TGCGCCAGCAGCCGGGACAGGGGGTCCTACAATGAGCAGTTCTTC
NA,NA,TRBJ2-6,TRBV18,CASSLPRGSGANVLTF,TGTGCCAGCTCACTCCCCAGGGGTTCTGGGGCCAACGTCCTGACTTTC
NA,NA,TRBJ1-6,TRBV4-3,CASSQEEQGHSPLHF,TGCGCCAGCAGCCAAGAAGAGCAGGGTCATTCACCCCTCCACTTT
TRBD1,NA,TRBJ1-2,TRBV29-1,CSAEDRGINYGYTF,TGCAGCGCTGAAGACAGGGGGATTAACTATGGCTACACCTTC